These 13 T cell receptor beta chains came from one sample sequenced in a study of blood T cells in healthy people across ages. Primed by a sample-barcoded 5' primer and a J-beta primer mix, a second PCR proceeded for roughly 7 to 11 cycles. TCRdb called the 5' RACE reads again in MiXCR, with one record for every CDR3 protein. This sample has 710,000 or so distinct CDR3 sequences; about a fifth occur once, and the top ten carry 22%. Specimen: blood. Every receptor here comes from a man between 65 and 85 years old in good health.

The chain recombines TRBV28 with TRBJ1-2; TRBD1 might be the D (5 bases). CDR1 is MDHEN, CDR2 SYDVKM, per germline. V was trimmed by 10 bases and J by 0 bases, leaving 15 bases between them. This CDR3 is 14 amino acids long. In DNA, the CDR3 is TGTGCCACCGCGGGTGACAGAGCTAACTATGGCTACACCTTC. Protein sequence: CATAGDRANYGYTF.

This clonotype turned up a few times. This chain links TRBV27 with TRBJ2-5; D is unresolved. CDR3 length: 15 residues. The V gene lost 4 bases and the J gene lost 5 bases, with 17 bases spanning the gap. Looked up from germline, CDR1 is MNHEY and CDR2 is SMNVEV (reference sequence). Here the CDR3 reads CASSSRRLGSETQYF. The DNA of the CDR3 is TGTGCCAGCAGTTCCCGTAGGCTAGGTAGTGAGACCCAGTACTTC.

This rearrangement joins TRBV28 to TRBJ1-1; D possibly corresponds to TRBD1 (5 bases). CDR1 and CDR2 from the germline V gene are MDHEN and SYDVKM. The CDR3 contains 12 residues. Trimming took off 7 bases at V and 5 bases at J, with 11 bases between the two ends. CDR3 protein: CASIQEGTEAFF. CDR3 sequence (DNA): TGTGCCAGCATTCAGGAGGGGACTGAAGCTTTCTTT.

The chain uses TRBV20-1 and TRBJ2-5; 12 positions agree with TRBD2. CDR3 length: 14 amino acids. V lost 6 bases and J lost 4; bases outside the gene matches: 6. Germline CDR1 DFQATT, CDR2 SNEGSKA (reference sequence). The CDR3 DNA is TGCAGTGCCAGGACTAGCGGGAAGATAGAGACCCAGTACTTC. Translation gives CSARTSGKIETQYF.

The chain links TRBV6-2 or TRBV6-3 to TRBJ1-5; TRBD1 agrees at 7 bases. The CDR3 consists of 16 residues. Germline trimming cut 6 bases from V and 2 bases from J; bases unmatched to any gene: 10. Germline values: CDR1 MNHEY, CDR2 SVGEGT. DNA for the CDR3: TGTGCCAGCAGAAACCTCGACAGGGCTGGCAATCAGCCCCAGCATTTT. This translates into CASRNLDRAGNQPQHF.

This chain links TRBV18 with TRBJ2-7; D unclear. V lost 1 base, J lost 3 bases, and 13 bases lay in between. CDR3 length equals 15 residues. Germline V lookup: CDR1 KGHSH, CDR2 LQKENI. This CDR3 reads CASSPRVDIGYEQYF. CDR3 bases: TGTGCCAGCTCACCACGGGTAGACATCGGCTACGAGCAGTACTTC.

This rearrangement joins TRBV28 to TRBJ2-7; 10 nucleotides line up with TRBD1. Germline trimming cut 10 bases from V and 0 bases from J; bases unmatched to any gene: 6. There are 14 residues in the CDR3. Germline V lookup: CDR1 MDHEN, CDR2 SYDVKM. In DNA, the CDR3 is TGTGCCACTCATCGGACAGGGGGCTCCTACGAGCAGTACTTC. Its protein product is CATHRTGGSYEQYF.

The V and J genes are TRBV7-3 and TRBJ2-3, with D tentatively TRBD1 or TRBD2 (6 bases each). This CDR3 is 13 amino acids long. Trimming took 5 bases from V and 6 from J, leaving 12 bases between them. Looked up from germline, CDR1 is SGHTA and CDR2 is FQGTGA. The CDR3 coding sequence is TGTGCCAGCAGCCTCTTAGGGGGGGATACGCAGTATTTT. Protein: CASSLLGGDTQYF.

This clonotype was seen repeatedly, ten times or more. This sequence joins TRBV27 and TRBJ1-5; tentative D call: TRBD1 (6 bases). This CDR3 region has 21 residues. The germline CDR1 and CDR2 sequences are MNHEY and SMNVEV (reference sequence). Between the trimmed V and J ends, which lost 2 bases and 4 bases, there was a span of 30 bases. The CDR3 DNA is TGTGCCAGCAGTTTAAGAGTCGTCGGGGGACAATCTTCCGTCCCGAATCAGCCCCAGCATTTT. Amino acids: CASSLRVVGGQSSVPNQPQHF.

This clonotype has more than one count but fewer than ten. The V gene is TRBV20-1, the J gene TRBJ1-1, with D possibly being TRBD1 (5 bases). This CDR3 region has 13 residues. Between the trimmed V and J ends, which lost 5 bases and 5 bases, there was a span of 15 bases. Germline assignment: CDR1 DFQATT and CDR2 SNEGSKA (reference sequence). This CDR3 reads CSAPRRGGTEAFF. The CDR3 nucleotides read TGCAGTGCTCCCCGGAGGGGTGGGACTGAAGCTTTCTTT.

V and J are TRBV6-6 and TRBJ1-5; TRBD1 aligns across 9 bases. V lost 6 bases, J lost 3 bases, and 6 bases stayed unmatched. Germline values: CDR1 MNHNY, CDR2 SVGAGI (reference sequence). This CDR3 region has 15 residues. The CDR3 DNA reads TGTGCCAGCAGCCCCGGGACAGGGAACAATCAGCCCCAGCATTTT. Translated, it gives CASSPGTGNNQPQHF.

This clonotype was seen repeatedly, ten times or more. The chain combines TRBV5-1 with TRBJ2-1; D is uncertain. V gave up 0 bases and J gave up 5 bases, with 3 bases separating them. This CDR3 has 12 residues. Germline V gene lookup returns CDR1 SGHRS and CDR2 YFSETQ. CDR3 in amino acids: CASSLGHNEQFF. The CDR3 region has the DNA TGCGCCAGCAGCTTGGGTCACAATGAGCAGTTCTTC.

The chain combines TRBV29-1 with TRBJ2-2, with a weak D call TRBD1 (5 bases). There are 16 residues in the CDR3. In germline, CDR1 is SQVTM, CDR2 ANQGSEA. The V and J ends lost 1 base and 4 bases respectively, with 16 bases between them. CDR3 region: CSVEGGQGKVTGELFF. DNA for the CDR3: TGCAGCGTTGAAGGTGGGCAGGGCAAGGTCACCGGGGAGCTGTTTTTT.